These 14 T cell receptor beta chains came from one sample sequenced in a study of blood T cell repertoires in COVID-19. Sequencing used immunoSEQ multiplex PCR; TCRdb keeps in-frame clones, though not all of them. The repertoire has about 68,000 clones, about 80% of them found once; the top ten carry approximately 12%. Sequencing was performed on peripheral blood. These TCRs come from a human donor in a cohort sampled during active COVID-19.

As for this clone: Germline and junction disagree at one end, which may indicate a read error. The J gene is TRBJ2-5, the V gene TRBV7-7; TRBD2 aligns across 9 bases. The germline V gene encodes CDR1 SSHAT and CDR2 FNYEAQ (reference sequence). CDR3 length: 16 amino acids. The CDR3 DNA reads TGTGCTAGCAGCTTAGAGGTAGCGGGAGTAGGGGAGACCCAGTACTTC. Translating it yields CASSLEVAGVGETQYF.

This chain joins TRBV7-2 and TRBJ2-1; tentatively, D is TRBD2 (5 bases). V lost 5 bases and J lost 0, with 17 bases in between. Germline V gene sequence: CDR1 SGHTA, CDR2 FQGNSA. This CDR3 has 17 residues. Here the CDR3 reads CASSTPTDFSSYNEQFF. CDR3 DNA: TGTGCCAGCAGCACCCCAACGGACTTCAGCTCCTACAATGAGCAGTTCTTC.

The V and J genes are TRBV6-6 and TRBJ2-3; D possibly corresponds to TRBD2 (5 bases). Germline CDR1 reads MNHNY; CDR2 reads SVGAGI (reference sequence). V was cut by 8 bases and J by 4 bases, with 13 bases left in between. The CDR3 consists of 13 residues. CDR3 in DNA: TGTGCCAGCTTGAGGGTTGGGGCAGATACGCAGTATTTT. Residues: CASLRVGADTQYF.

This clone appeared once. The V call is TRBV7-2, the J call TRBJ2-1; 7 bases line up with TRBD2. Germline-derived CDR1 and CDR2 are SGHTA and FQGNSA. Losses at the gene ends were 4 bases for V and 2 bases for J; bases not matched to a gene: 8. There are 16 residues in the CDR3. CDR3 region: CASSSFALAAYNEQFF. The CDR3 DNA is TGTGCCAGCAGCTCCTTCGCGCTAGCGGCCTACAATGAGCAGTTCTTC.

This chain connects TRBV3-1 (or the pseudogene TRBV3-2) to TRBJ1-6; 7 nucleotides match TRBD1. Germline lookup yields CDR1 LGHDT and CDR2 YNNKEL (reference sequence). The CDR3 is 14 residues long. The V and J ends lost 4 bases and 10 bases, in that order; junction bases with no gene match: 7. Written as DNA, the CDR3 is TGTGCCAGCAGCCTAGAGGGGGCAGGGTCACCCCTCCACTTT. It is translated as CASSLEGAGSPLHF.

The chain combines TRBV2 with TRBJ1-2; 9 bases map to TRBD1. This CDR3 has 15 amino acids. Germline loops: CDR1 SNHLY, CDR2 FYNNEI. V gave up 5 bases and J gave up 4 bases; unmatched junction bases: 8. This CDR3 reads CASSSSGTGIYGYTF. The DNA for the CDR3 is TGTGCCAGCAGTTCTTCCGGGACAGGGATCTATGGCTACACCTTC.

The chain employs TRBV18 and TRBJ2-7, with D possibly TRBD2 on 6 matching bases. Germline loops: CDR1 KGHSH, CDR2 LQKENI. The V end lost 5 bases, the J end lost 0 bases, and 11 bases lay between the germline ends. The CDR3 loop spans 14 amino acids. This CDR3 is CASSVADSSYEQYF. CDR3 DNA sequence: TGTGCCAGCTCAGTAGCGGATAGCTCCTACGAGCAGTACTTC.

The rearrangement joins TRBV5-4 to TRBJ2-1; 11 bases fit TRBD1. CDR3 size: 16 residues. Germline V gene data show CDR1 as SGHNT and CDR2 as YYREEE (reference sequence). V shed 3 bases, J shed 0 bases, and the junction held 2 bases outside the gene matches. CDR3 sequence: CASSWTGGASYNEQFF. As DNA, the CDR3 is TGTGCCAGCAGCTGGACAGGGGGCGCCTCCTACAATGAGCAGTTCTTC. Variable domain in full (rest from reference TRBV5-4 and TRBJ2-1): ETGVTQSPTHLIKTRGQQVTLRCSSQSGHNTVSWYQQALGQGPQFIFQYYREEENGRGNFPPRFSGLQFPNYSSELNVNALELDDSALYLCASSWTGGASYNEQFFGPGTRLTVL.

The V gene is TRBV6-4, the J gene TRBJ2-7; tentative D call: TRBD1 (6 bases). Per the germline V gene, CDR1 is MRHNA and CDR2 is SNTAGT. With 9 bases removed from V and 6 bases from J, the gap between germline ends came to 21 bases. The CDR3 totals 14 residues. The CDR3 protein is CAREEAAGVAEQYF. The CDR3 nucleotides are TGTGCCAGAGAAGAGGCGGCAGGGGTTGCCGAGCAGTACTTC.

V and J are TRBV5-4 and TRBJ1-2; 7 nucleotides agree with TRBD1. The CDR3 contains 14 residues. J gave up 1 base and V 3 bases, and 3 bases lay outside the gene matches. Germline V lookup: CDR1 SGHNT, CDR2 YYREEE (reference sequence). As DNA, the CDR3 is TGTGCCAGCAGCTGGGACAGATATAACTATGGCTACACCTTC. Translating it yields CASSWDRYNYGYTF. The entire variable domain, with the rest obtained from reference TRBV5-4 and TRBJ1-2, is as follows: ETGVTQSPTHLIKTRGQQVTLRCSSQSGHNTVSWYQQALGQGPQFIFQYYREEENGRGNFPPRFSGLQFPNYSSELNVNALELDDSALYLCASSWDRYNYGYTFGSGTRLTVV.

The J gene is TRBJ2-5, the V gene TRBV6-6, with D perhaps matching TRBD2 (5 bases). The CDR3 is made up of 15 amino acids. CDR1 is MNHNY and CDR2 is SVGAGI in the germline V gene (reference sequence). V lost 6 bases and J 6 bases, leaving 20 bases between the germline ends. Here the CDR3 DNA reads TGTGCCAGCAGCAACTCCCTAGGAGGTACACAGACCCAGTACTTC. Its translation is CASSNSLGGTQTQYF.

The CDR3 DNA sequence: TGTGCCAGCAGCCGCCTGGGACTCGACAATGAGCAGTTCTTC. Translation gives CASSRLGLDNEQFF. This chain connects TRBV5-6 to TRBJ2-1, with D possibly being TRBD2 (6 bases). Germline V gene lookup returns CDR1 SGHDT and CDR2 YYEEEE. The CDR3 is 14 amino acids. Trimming stripped 4 bases from V and 5 bases from J, with 13 bases between.

The chain recombines TRBV24-1 with TRBJ1-1; 10 nucleotides match TRBD1. This CDR3 spans 15 amino acids. J was trimmed by 6 bases and V by 7 bases; bases with no gene match: 10. The V gene's germline CDR1 is KGHDR and CDR2 SFDVKD. CDR3 coding DNA: TGTGCCACCAGCCCCGGGACAGGGGCTTTTGCTGAAGCTTTCTTT. It is translated as CATSPGTGAFAEAFF.

The gene calls are TRBV5-1 and TRBJ1-1, with D maybe TRBD1 (5 bases). The CDR3 runs 13 residues. The V gene lost 0 bases and the J gene lost 5 bases, with 8 bases spanning the gap. The germline V gene has CDR1 SGHRS and CDR2 YFSETQ. The CDR3 coding sequence is TGCGCCAGCAGCTTGGAGGGGCGGACTGAAGCTTTCTTT. Amino acids: CASSLEGRTEAFF.